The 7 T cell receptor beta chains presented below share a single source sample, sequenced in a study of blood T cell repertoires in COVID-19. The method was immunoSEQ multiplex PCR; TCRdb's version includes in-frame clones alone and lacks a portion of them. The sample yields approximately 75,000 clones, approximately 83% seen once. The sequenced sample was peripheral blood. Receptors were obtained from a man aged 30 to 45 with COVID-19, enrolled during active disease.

The CDR3 is CASSYLGRGNYGYTF. The CDR3 DNA is TGTGCCAGCAGTTACCTCGGCAGGGGCAACTATGGCTACACCTTC. V usage is TRBV6-2 or TRBV6-3 and J usage is TRBJ1-2; weak D call: TRBD1 (6 bases). V lost 2 bases and J 2 bases, leaving 12 bases between the germline ends. The CDR3 extends over 15 amino acids. Germline V CDR1 and CDR2: MNHEY, SVGEGT.

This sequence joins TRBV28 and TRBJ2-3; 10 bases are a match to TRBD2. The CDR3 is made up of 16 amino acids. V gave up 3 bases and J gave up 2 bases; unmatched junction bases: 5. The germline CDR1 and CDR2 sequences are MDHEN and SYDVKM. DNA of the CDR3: TGTGCCAGCAGTTTCGCACTAGCGGGAAACACAGATACGCAGTATTTT. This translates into CASSFALAGNTDTQYF.

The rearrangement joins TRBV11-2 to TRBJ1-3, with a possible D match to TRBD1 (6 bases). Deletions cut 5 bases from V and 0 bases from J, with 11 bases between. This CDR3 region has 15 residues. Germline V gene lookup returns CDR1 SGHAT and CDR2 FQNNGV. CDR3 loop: CASSPQGFSGNTIYF. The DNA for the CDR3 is TGTGCCAGCAGCCCACAGGGTTTCTCTGGAAACACCATATATTTT.

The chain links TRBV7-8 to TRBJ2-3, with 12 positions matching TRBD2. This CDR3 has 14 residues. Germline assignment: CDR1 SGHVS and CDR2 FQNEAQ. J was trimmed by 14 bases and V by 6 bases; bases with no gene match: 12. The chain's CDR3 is CASSSPWTSGNRYF. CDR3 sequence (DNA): TGTGCCAGCAGTAGTCCTTGGACTAGCGGGAATCGGTATTTT. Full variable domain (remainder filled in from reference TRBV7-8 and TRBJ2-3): GAGVSQSPRYKVAKRGQDVALRCDPISGHVSLFWYQQALGQGPEFLTYFQNEAQLDKSGLPSDRFFAERPEGSVSTLKIQRTQQEDSAVYLCASSSPWTSGNRYFGPGTRLTVL.

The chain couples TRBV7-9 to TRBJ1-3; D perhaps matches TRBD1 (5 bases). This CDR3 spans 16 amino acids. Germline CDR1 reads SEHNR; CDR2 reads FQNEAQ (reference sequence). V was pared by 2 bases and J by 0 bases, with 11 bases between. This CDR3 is CASSLFGHLSGNTIYF. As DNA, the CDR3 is TGTGCCAGCAGCTTATTCGGACACCTCTCTGGAAACACCATATATTTT.

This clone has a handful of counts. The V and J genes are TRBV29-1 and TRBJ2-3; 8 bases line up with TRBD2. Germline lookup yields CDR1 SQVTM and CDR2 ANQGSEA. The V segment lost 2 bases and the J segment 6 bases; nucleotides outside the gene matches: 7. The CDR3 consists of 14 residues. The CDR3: CSVEPSGSRDTQYF. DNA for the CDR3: TGCAGCGTTGAACCCAGCGGGAGTAGGGATACGCAGTATTTT.

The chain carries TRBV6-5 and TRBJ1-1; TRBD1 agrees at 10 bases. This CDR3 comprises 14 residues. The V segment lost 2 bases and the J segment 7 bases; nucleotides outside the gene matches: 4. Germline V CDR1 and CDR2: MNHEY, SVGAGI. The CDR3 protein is CASSYRQGASEAFF. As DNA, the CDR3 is TGTGCCAGCAGTTACAGACAGGGGGCGAGTGAAGCTTTCTTT.